Presented here are 2 T cell receptor beta chains from one specimen sequenced in a study of T cells in Graves' hyperthyroidism and ophthalmopathy. RNA transcripts served as the template for amplifying TCR beta CDR3 regions. When the TCR CDR3 underwent first-round RT-PCR, the HTBI primer set was used. TCRdb reprocessed the multiplex PCR reads via MiXCR and lists one record per CDR3 protein. This sample has around 450,000 distinct CDR3 sequences, with approximately 15% found just once. Material: blood. Receptor source: a woman aged 18-29 years with Graves' hyperthyroidism.

This clonotype showed up many times. The V and J genes are TRBV2 and TRBJ2-5; 8 bases fit TRBD1. The CDR3 sequence is 13 residues long. CDR1 and CDR2 from the germline V gene are SNHLY and FYNNEI. With 9 bases clipped from V and 5 bases from J, the junction kept 8 bases outside the gene matches. In DNA, the CDR3 is TGTGCCAGACCGACAGGGGCTGTGGAGACCCAGTACTTC. Its protein is CARPTGAVETQYF.

The V gene is TRBV20-1, the J gene TRBJ1-3; D gene unclear. Germline V CDR1 and CDR2: DFQATT, SNEGSKA (reference sequence). Trimming cost V 1 base and J 0 bases, with 13 bases left between them. The CDR3 spans 16 residues. CDR3 sequence: CSARARGRTSGNTIYF. DNA for the CDR3: TGCAGTGCTAGAGCTAGAGGACGGACCTCTGGAAACACCATATATTTT.